What follows are 23 T cell receptor beta chains derived from one specimen sequenced in a study of blood T cell repertoires in COVID-19. Sequenced by immunoSEQ multiplex PCR; TCRdb stores in-frame clones only, minus some. The table has about 50,000 clones, 70% to 80% seen once. The sequenced sample was peripheral blood. The receptors were sampled from a man over 45 with active or convalescent COVID-19.

J is TRBJ2-4 and V is TRBV11-2; TRBD2 might be the D (7 bases). The CDR3 runs 15 residues. Trimming shortened V by 5 bases and J by 13 bases, and 24 bases separated the two germline ends. CDR1 and CDR2 (germline): SGHAT, FQNNGV. In DNA form, the CDR3 reads TGTGCCAGCAGCCAAAGCTCCGGGGGGCACTTTTTACAGTACTTC. The encoded protein is CASSQSSGGHFLQYF.

This chain links TRBV5-1 with TRBJ2-2; 7 positions match TRBD1. Germline V lookup: CDR1 SGHRS, CDR2 YFSETQ. The CDR3 has 16 amino acids. The V gene end was trimmed by 0 bases and the J gene end by 0 bases; junction bases not matched to a gene: 2. In DNA, the CDR3 is TGCGCCAGCAGCTTGGAAGGGGGCTCGAACACCGGGGAGCTGTTTTTT. It specifies CASSLEGGSNTGELFF.

This clone was recorded only once. The V and J genes are TRBV19 and TRBJ1-3; unclear D gene. Germline V gene data show CDR1 as LNHDA and CDR2 as SQIVND (reference sequence). Between the trimmed V and J ends, which lost 0 bases and 5 bases, there was a span of 8 bases. The CDR3 totals 14 residues. CDR3 in amino acids: CASSIDRGRNTIYF. CDR3 DNA sequence: TGTGCCAGTAGTATAGATCGAGGCCGAAACACCATATATTTT. Full variable domain (rest looked up from reference TRBV19 and TRBJ1-3): DGGITQSPKYLFRKEGQNVTLSCEQNLNHDAMYWYRQDPGQGLRLIYYSQIVNDFQKGDIAEGYSVSREKKESFPLTVTSAQKNPTAFYLCASSIDRGRNTIYFGEGSWLTVV.

The CDR3 nucleotides are TGTGCCAGCAGCTTAGGACTAGCGGGAGGCCAACTCACAGATACGCAGTATTTT. It specifies CASSLGLAGGQLTDTQYF. The chain has TRBV7-2 and TRBJ2-3; 13 bases align to TRBD2. The CDR3 length is 18 residues. Germline loops: CDR1 SGHTA, CDR2 FQGNSA. V gave up 1 base and J gave up 2 bases; unmatched junction bases: 6.

This rearrangement joins TRBV5-1 to TRBJ1-6; D gene unclear. With 1 base removed from V and 8 bases from J, the gap between germline ends came to 16 bases. The CDR3 runs 16 residues. CDR1 and CDR2 (germline): SGHRS, YFSETQ. The CDR3 bases are TGCGCCAGCAGCTTGTGGGGAGGTACAGAGTATTCACCCCTCCACTTT. Translating it yields CASSLWGGTEYSPLHF.

The V gene is TRBV11-3, the J gene TRBJ2-1; D is unresolved. Trimming cost V 3 bases and J 7 bases, with 10 bases left between them. Germline V gives CDR1 SGHNT, CDR2 YENEEA. The CDR3 length is 13 residues. CDR3 sequence: CASSFARKNEQFF. CDR3 nucleotide sequence: TGTGCCAGCAGCTTTGCGAGAAAAAATGAGCAGTTCTTC.

The chain combines TRBV19 with TRBJ1-1, with D perhaps matching TRBD1 (6 bases). CDR3 length: 13 amino acids. Germline V gives CDR1 LNHDA, CDR2 SQIVND (reference sequence). The germline V and J ends were trimmed by 11 bases and 10 bases, with 23 bases remaining between them. For the CDR3, the DNA is TGTGCCTGCCATGGGGGGGCGGGGGTGGGAGCTTTCTTT. Translation gives CACHGGAGVGAFF.

This chain joins TRBV11-3 and TRBJ2-2; 7 nucleotides line up with TRBD2. Trimming at V came to 3 bases and at J to 0 bases, leaving 1 base not matched to a gene. Germline V lookup: CDR1 SGHNT, CDR2 YENEEA. The CDR3 has 15 residues. CDR3 protein: CASSLAGANTGELFF. The CDR3 DNA reads as TGTGCCAGCAGCTTGGCGGGGGCGAACACCGGGGAGCTGTTTTTT.

The chain's CDR3 is CASSLQYTQYF. The CDR3 nucleotides are TGTGCCAGCAGTTTGCAGTATACGCAGTATTTT. The V call is TRBV28, the J call TRBJ2-3; D unresolved. The V gene's germline CDR1 is MDHEN and CDR2 SYDVKM. This CDR3 contains 11 residues. Trimming stripped 3 bases from V and 7 bases from J, with 5 bases between.

The gene calls are TRBV7-2 and TRBJ2-3; D not resolved. This CDR3 is built from 14 residues. Germline values: CDR1 SGHTA, CDR2 FQGNSA. V was shortened by 4 bases and J by 2 bases, with 10 bases between the two germline ends. The CDR3 reads CASSSYAATDTQYF. The CDR3 bases are TGTGCCAGCAGCTCTTATGCGGCCACAGATACGCAGTATTTT.

This rearrangement joins TRBV19 to TRBJ1-5; 7 nucleotides match TRBD1. The CDR3 runs to 20 residues. V was pared by 3 bases and J by 4 bases, with 21 bases of the junction left unmatched. Germline values: CDR1 LNHDA, CDR2 SQIVND (reference sequence). The CDR3, as DNA: TGTGCCAGTAGTATCCGCACAATACTACCAAGACAGGGACAGAATCAGCCCCAGCATTTT. Translation gives CASSIRTILPRQGQNQPQHF.

This sequence joins TRBV19 and TRBJ1-1; weak D call: TRBD1 (6 bases). The germline V gene has CDR1 LNHDA and CDR2 SQIVND (reference sequence). The CDR3 has 13 amino acids. The CDR3: CPTQVGEGVAAFF. The CDR3 DNA sequence: TGTCCCACCCAAGTGGGGGAGGGGGTGGCAGCTTTCTTT.

This clone was seen only a few times. The rearrangement joins TRBV18 to TRBJ1-3; D remains unclear. The ends were cut back, 4 bases at V and 4 bases at J, with 8 bases in the middle. The CDR3 runs 13 residues. Germline V gene data show CDR1 as KGHSH and CDR2 as LQKENI. The CDR3: CASSRGPGNTIYF. CDR3 in DNA: TGTGCCAGCTCACGAGGCCCGGGAAACACCATATATTTT.

The DNA for the CDR3 is TGTGCCTCCCGTCGGGGGAGGAGGAAGCCCCAGCATTTT. Amino acids: CASRRGRRKPQHF. The chain combines TRBV21-1 with TRBJ1-5. TRBV21-1 has pseudogene status. The CDR3 sequence is 13 residues long.

The chain couples TRBV6-5 to TRBJ1-2; no definite D call. This CDR3 is 14 amino acids long. From germline, CDR1 is MNHEY and CDR2 SVGAGI. The V end was cut by 6 bases, the J end by 2 bases, with 13 bases between. The CDR3 protein is CASSPTGGNYGYTF. DNA for the CDR3: TGTGCCAGCAGCCCGACCGGAGGGAACTATGGCTACACCTTC.

The chain uses TRBV7-2 and TRBJ2-7, with D maybe TRBD2 (6 bases). The CDR3 covers 13 residues. Trimming removed 1 base from V and 6 bases from J, with 10 bases in between. From germline, CDR1 is SGHTA and CDR2 FQGNSA. The DNA of the CDR3 is TGTGCCAGCAGCTTAGTTGGGGGAGGCGAGCAGTACTTC. This translates into CASSLVGGGEQYF. The full variable domain, in which reference TRBV7-2 and TRBJ2-7 provide the parts outside the CDR3, is GAGVSQSPSNKVTEKGKDVELRCDPISGHTALYWYRQSLGQGLEFLIYFQGNSAPDKSGLPSDRFSAERTGGSVSTLTIQRTQQEDSAVYLCASSLVGGGEQYFGPGTRLTVT.

The chain employs TRBV7-9 and TRBJ1-1; D gene unclear. CDR1 is SEHNR, CDR2 FQNEAQ, per germline (reference sequence). CDR3 size: 11 residues. Between the trimmed V and J ends, which lost 5 bases and 11 bases, there was a span of 12 bases. CDR3: CASSPRYRAFF. The CDR3 nucleotides read TGTGCCAGCAGCCCCCGGTATCGCGCTTTCTTT.

This sequence joins TRBV18 and TRBJ1-5, with 8 bases fitting TRBD1. The J segment lost 1 base and the V segment lost 6 bases, leaving 5 bases of the junction unmatched. The CDR3 extends over 15 amino acids. CDR1 and CDR2 from the germline V gene are KGHSH and LQKENI. CDR3 residues: CASSPTGVSNQPQHF. DNA for the CDR3: TGTGCCAGCTCGCCGACAGGGGTAAGCAATCAGCCCCAGCATTTT.

This chain connects TRBV29-1 to TRBJ1-2; 7 positions agree with TRBD1. Unmatched junction bases numbered 4, after V lost 5 bases and J lost 4 bases. CDR1 SQVTM and CDR2 ANQGSEA come from the germline V gene. The CDR3 totals 12 residues. The CDR3 reads CSVPGTAYGYTF. The CDR3 DNA is TGCAGCGTTCCCGGGACAGCCTATGGCTACACCTTC. Complete variable domain (other parts from reference TRBV29-1 and TRBJ1-2): SAVISQKPSRDICQRGTSLTIQCQVDSQVTMMFWYRQQPGQSLTLIATANQGSEATYESGFVIDKFPISRPNLTFSTLTVSNMSPEDSSIYLCSVPGTAYGYTFGSGTRLTVV.

This rearrangement joins TRBV11-2 to TRBJ2-1, with D unresolved. Germline-derived CDR1 and CDR2 are SGHAT and FQNNGV. This CDR3 contains 13 residues. Trimming cost V 7 bases and J 7 bases, with 14 bases left between them. This CDR3 reads CASMASTKNEQFF. In DNA, the CDR3 is TGTGCCAGCATGGCAAGCACTAAAAATGAGCAGTTCTTC.

The genes are TRBV6-5 and TRBJ1-1; D is unclear. Trimming shortened V by 7 bases and J by 2 bases, and 14 bases separated the two germline ends. Germline lookup yields CDR1 MNHEY and CDR2 SVGAGI. The CDR3 extends over 14 amino acids. The CDR3, as DNA: TGTGCCAGCACTCCGTCGCGGCTTAACACTGAAGCTTTCTTT. It yields the protein CASTPSRLNTEAFF.

The J gene is TRBJ1-1, the V gene TRBV19; unclear D gene. Germline loops: CDR1 LNHDA, CDR2 SQIVND (reference sequence). Deletions cut 4 bases from V and 5 bases from J, with 11 bases between. This CDR3 is built from 13 residues. The CDR3 sequence is CASSTIGWTEAFF. CDR3 nucleotide sequence: TGTGCCAGTAGTACGATCGGGTGGACTGAAGCTTTCTTT.

This clone was detected only a few times. The chain carries TRBV3-1 (or the pseudogene TRBV3-2) and TRBJ2-1, with D possibly matching TRBD2 (5 bases). This CDR3 region has 15 residues. The V end lost 3 bases, the J end lost 15 bases, and 24 bases lay between the germline ends. The germline gives CDR1 LGHDT, CDR2 YNNKEL (reference sequence). CDR3 region: CASSQDFGSSQTRFF. CDR3 nucleotide sequence: TGTGCCAGCAGCCAGGACTTCGGTAGTTCACAGACTCGGTTCTTC.